The 24 T cell receptor beta chains below all came from one sample that was sequenced in a study of blood T cell repertoires in COVID-19. Libraries were prepared by immunoSEQ multiplex PCR; TCRdb keeps only in-frame clonotypes and omits some of them. Among about 72,000 clones, roughly 90% were seen once, and the ten largest hold over 7.5%. The specimen sequenced was peripheral blood. These receptors originate from a man aged 25-40 years with acute or convalescent COVID-19.

The chain recombines TRBV5-1 with TRBJ2-7; possible D gene TRBD2, 5 bases. Trimming stripped 0 bases from V and 5 bases from J, with 12 bases between. CDR1 and CDR2 (germline): SGHRS, YFSETQ. The CDR3 consists of 14 residues. The DNA of the CDR3 is TGCGCCAGCAGCTTGGACTCTCAGAGGGACGAGCAGTACTTC. It is translated as CASSLDSQRDEQYF.

This chain connects TRBV29-1 to TRBJ2-7; TRBD2 agrees at 8 bases. Trimming at V came to 1 base and at J to 7 bases, leaving 12 bases not matched to a gene. The CDR3 spans 15 residues. From germline, CDR1 is SQVTM and CDR2 ANQGSEA. CDR3 in amino acids: CSVEVGAGGGWEQYF. Written as DNA, the CDR3 is TGCAGCGTTGAAGTCGGGGCGGGAGGAGGCTGGGAGCAGTACTTC.

This sequence joins TRBV28 and TRBJ1-2; D call uncertain. The CDR3 totals 17 residues. The V and J ends lost 3 bases and 4 bases respectively, with 21 bases between them. Germline-derived CDR1 and CDR2 are MDHEN and SYDVKM. In DNA, the CDR3 is TGTGCCAGCAGTTTTTTGGGTCAAGGTCAACGAGGCTATGGCTACACCTTC. This sequence encodes CASSFLGQGQRGYGYTF.

The gene calls are TRBV4-1 and TRBJ2-3; D possibly corresponds to TRBD2 (6 bases). V lost 4 bases, J lost 0 bases, and 14 bases lay in between. Germline values: CDR1 MGHRA, CDR2 YSYEKL. This CDR3 region has 16 residues. The CDR3 region is CASSLLAGTSTDTQYF. DNA of the CDR3: TGCGCCAGCAGCCTGTTGGCGGGGACTAGCACAGATACGCAGTATTTT.

V is TRBV27 and J is TRBJ2-5, with 8 nucleotides matching TRBD2. The CDR3 is made up of 16 amino acids. Trimming removed 3 bases from V and 3 bases from J; junction bases left unmatched: 9. CDR1 is MNHEY, CDR2 SMNVEV, per germline (reference sequence). The CDR3 sequence: CASSFLTGGGKETQYF. For the CDR3, the DNA is TGTGCCAGCAGTTTCCTGACCGGGGGGGGAAAAGAGACCCAGTACTTC.

This chain joins TRBV4-2 and TRBJ2-1; possibly TRBD2 for D (6 bases). Trimming cost V 1 base and J 10 bases, with 11 bases left between them. The germline V gene has CDR1 LGHNA and CDR2 YNFKEQ. This CDR3 contains 13 residues. This CDR3 reads CASSQAWGGEQFF. The CDR3 DNA reads TGTGCCAGCAGCCAAGCATGGGGAGGCGAGCAGTTCTTC.

The rearrangement links TRBV5-4 to TRBJ1-1, with D uncertain. With 6 bases removed from V and 5 bases from J, the gap between germline ends came to 2 bases. The CDR3 has 9 residues. CDR1 is SGHNT, CDR2 YYREEE, per germline (reference sequence). CDR3: CASITEAFF. CDR3 nucleotides: TGTGCCAGCATAACTGAAGCTTTCTTT. Filled out from reference TRBV5-4 and TRBJ1-1, the complete variable domain reads ETGVTQSPTHLIKTRGQQVTLRCSSQSGHNTVSWYQQALGQGPQFIFQYYREEENGRGNFPPRFSGLQFPNYSSELNVNALELDDSALYLCASITEAFFGQGTRLTVV.

The table lists this clone with a few counts. The rearrangement joins TRBV6-5 to TRBJ1-6; D is perhaps TRBD1 (5 bases). In germline, CDR1 is MNHEY, CDR2 SVGAGI. Trimming pared 0 bases from V and 7 bases from J, leaving 13 bases between. This CDR3 has 16 amino acids. The DNA of the CDR3 is TGTGCCAGCAGTTACTCGTGGACCGGGGGGAATTCACCCCTCCACTTT. It translates to CASSYSWTGGNSPLHF.

This clone is a singleton in its sample. The V gene is TRBV19, the J gene TRBJ1-5, with 8 bases lining up with TRBD1. The V and J ends lost 9 bases and 7 bases, in that order; junction bases with no gene match: 8. The CDR3 loop spans 13 amino acids. From germline, CDR1 is LNHDA and CDR2 SQIVND (reference sequence). Written as DNA, the CDR3 is TGTGCCAGCGCCAGGGGGCAGGAACAGCCCCAGCATTTT. Protein: CASARGQEQPQHF.

This clone was seen a handful of times. This chain connects TRBV2 to TRBJ1-2, with D perhaps matching TRBD1 (6 bases). Between the trimmed V and J ends, which lost 4 bases and 5 bases, there was a span of 17 bases. Germline lookup yields CDR1 SNHLY and CDR2 FYNNEI. The length of the CDR3 is 15 residues. The CDR3 protein is CASSVGQGTVYGYTF. In DNA, the CDR3 is TGTGCCAGCAGTGTAGGCCAGGGGACCGTATATGGCTACACCTTC.

The chain links TRBV4-2 to TRBJ2-7; 8 positions agree with TRBD2. The CDR3 is 15 residues long. V lost 1 base, J lost 3 bases, and 5 bases stayed unmatched. CDR1 and CDR2 (germline): LGHNA, YNFKEQ. CDR3: CASSQVSTSGYEQYF. The CDR3 DNA sequence: TGTGCCAGCAGCCAAGTTAGTACTAGCGGCTACGAGCAGTACTTC.

The chain has TRBV28 and TRBJ2-2; 10 positions match TRBD2. Trimming at V came to 10 bases and at J to 5 bases, leaving 10 bases not matched to a gene. Germline CDR1 MDHEN, CDR2 SYDVKM. The CDR3 runs to 15 residues. The CDR3 nucleotides are TGTGCCACCATTAAGGGACTAGCGAGTACCGGGGAGCTGTTTTTT. Its translation: CATIKGLASTGELFF.

This rearrangement joins TRBV20-1 to TRBJ2-7; D is undetermined. From germline, CDR1 is DFQATT and CDR2 SNEGSKA (reference sequence). CDR3 size: 10 residues. V gave up 7 bases and J gave up 3 bases, with 7 bases separating them. CDR3 region: CSGLRYEQYF. The CDR3 DNA reads as TGCAGTGGACTTCGCTACGAGCAGTACTTC.

V gene TRBV28 combines with J gene TRBJ1-5; D call uncertain. The germline CDR1 and CDR2 sequences are MDHEN and SYDVKM. This CDR3 comprises 12 residues. The germline V and J ends were trimmed by 3 bases and 5 bases, with 5 bases remaining between them. This chain's CDR3 is CASSFRYQPQHF. Here the CDR3 DNA reads TGTGCCAGCAGTTTCCGTTATCAGCCCCAGCATTTT.

The chain combines TRBV15 with TRBJ2-2; D call uncertain. The CDR3 extends over 15 amino acids. The germline CDR1 and CDR2 sequences are LNHNV and YYDKDF (reference sequence). Deletions cut 1 base from V and 3 bases from J, with 9 bases between. For the CDR3, the DNA is TGTGCCACCAGCAGAGGGATAGACTACACCGGGGAGCTGTTTTTT. Protein product: CATSRGIDYTGELFF.

The V and J genes are TRBV27 and TRBJ2-7; 7 bases line up with TRBD2. V shed 3 bases, J shed 5 bases, and the junction held 10 bases outside the gene matches. The germline V gene encodes CDR1 MNHEY and CDR2 SMNVEV (reference sequence). The CDR3 length is 15 residues. The CDR3 here is CASSFSSGYKDEQYF. Here the CDR3 DNA reads TGTGCCAGCAGTTTCTCTAGCGGCTATAAGGACGAGCAGTACTTC.

This sequence joins TRBV6-2 or TRBV6-3 and TRBJ2-4; TRBD2 is a possible D gene (8 bases). The CDR3 runs 16 residues. Germline V CDR1 and CDR2: MNHEY, SVGEGT. V was cut by 5 bases and J by 5 bases, with 19 bases left in between. Written as DNA, the CDR3 is TGTGCCAGCAGTCCGGGGGGGACAGCACTGCAAAACATTCAGTACTTC. It encodes CASSPGGTALQNIQYF.

The CDR3 DNA is TGTGCCAGCAGCGTAGGAAAGCAGGGAGGTGAAAAACTGTTTTTT. Its translation: CASSVGKQGGEKLFF. The chain combines TRBV9 with TRBJ1-4, with D perhaps TRBD1 (5 bases). CDR1 is SGDLS, CDR2 YYNGEE, per germline. Trimming removed 0 bases at V and 7 bases at J, with 13 bases between. The length of the CDR3 is 15 residues.

This clone appeared a few times. The genes are TRBV4-1 and TRBJ1-4, with D maybe TRBD1 (5 bases). Germline CDR1 MGHRA, CDR2 YSYEKL. This CDR3 is 14 amino acids long. V lost 3 bases, J lost 1 base, and 6 bases lay in between. The DNA for the CDR3 is TGCGCCAGCAGCCATCAGGGAACTAATGAAAAACTGTTTTTT. Its protein product is CASSHQGTNEKLFF.

The gene calls are TRBV18 and TRBJ2-1; TRBD1 matches 9 bases. The CDR3 totals 16 residues. Per germline, CDR1 KGHSH and CDR2 LQKENI. J lost 6 bases, V lost 0 bases, and 6 bases had no gene match. CDR3 residues: CASSPPGQGTINEQFF. The CDR3 bases are TGTGCCAGCTCACCACCGGGACAGGGAACTATCAATGAGCAGTTCTTC.

The chain carries TRBV5-1 and TRBJ2-5; 13 bases are shared with TRBD2. This CDR3 is 14 amino acids long. Germline trimming cut 4 bases from V and 5 bases from J; bases unmatched to any gene: 2. CDR1 is SGHRS and CDR2 is YFSETQ in the germline V gene. This CDR3 reads CASSRTSGSETQYF. CDR3 nucleotides: TGCGCCAGCAGCCGGACTAGCGGGAGTGAGACCCAGTACTTC.

The CDR3 region has the DNA TGTGCCAGCAGCTTATGGGGACAGGGTAATTCACCCCTCCACTTT. Translating it yields CASSLWGQGNSPLHF. The chain combines TRBV7-3 with TRBJ1-6; 9 nucleotides line up with TRBD1. Germline CDR1 is SGHTA and CDR2 is FQGTGA. Trimming removed 2 bases from V and 6 bases from J; junction bases left unmatched: 2. The CDR3 runs 15 residues.

Comments on this clone: The junction does not match germline at one end; this may be a read error. V is TRBV10-2 and J is TRBJ1-2, with 9 bases that match TRBD1. The CDR3 runs 13 residues. Germline CDR1 and CDR2: WSHSY and SAAADI. In DNA, the CDR3 is TGCGCCAGCAGTGTTTGGACAGGGGACAGAACCGTCTTC. It translates to CASSVWTGDRTVF.

The rearrangement uses TRBV7-9 and TRBJ1-2, with 7 nucleotides matching TRBD1. There are 15 residues in the CDR3. Germline CDR1 and CDR2: SEHNR and FQNEAQ (reference sequence). Germline trimming cut 4 bases from V and 1 base from J; bases unmatched to any gene: 6. CDR3: CASSYSGTDNYGYTF. The CDR3 region has the DNA TGTGCCAGCAGCTATTCCGGGACAGATAACTATGGCTACACCTTC.